The source of this T cell receptor beta chain is a study of T cells in Graves' hyperthyroidism and ophthalmopathy. About the study: Prior to any treatment, at the point of initial diagnosis, peripheral blood was collected.

Study results and limitations: Ophthalmopathy got predicted by the model a median around 6.6 months before its onset.

This clonotype was found many times. The antigen remains unidentified. V dropped 6 bases and J dropped 4 bases, with 16 bases sitting between them. CDR1 and CDR2 from the germline V gene are SGHNT and YENEEA. The CDR3 is 14 residues long. RNA transcripts gave rise to amplified TCR beta CDR3 regions. TCR CDR3 underwent first-round RT-PCR with the HTBI primer set. TCRdb reprocessed the multiplex PCR reads via MiXCR and lists one record per CDR3 protein. The sample contains some 570,000 distinct CDR3 sequences, about 15% of which appear only once. The V and J genes are TRBV11-3 and TRBJ2-7; D is perhaps TRBD2 (6 bases). What was sequenced was blood. The clonotype was recovered from a young woman with Graves' ophthalmopathy. The CDR3 loop reads CASSERTTGYEQYF. The DNA of the CDR3 is TGTGCCAGCAGTGAGAGGACTACGGGGTACGAGCAGTACTTC.